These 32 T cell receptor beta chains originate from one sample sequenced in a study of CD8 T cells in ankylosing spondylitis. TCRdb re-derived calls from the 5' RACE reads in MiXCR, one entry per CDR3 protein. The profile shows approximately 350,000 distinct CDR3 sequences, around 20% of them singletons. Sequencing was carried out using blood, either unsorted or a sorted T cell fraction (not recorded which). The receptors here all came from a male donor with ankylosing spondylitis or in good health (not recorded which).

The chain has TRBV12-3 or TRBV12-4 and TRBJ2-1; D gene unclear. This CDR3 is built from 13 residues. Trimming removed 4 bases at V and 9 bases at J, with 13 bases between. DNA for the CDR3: TGTGCCAGCAGTTCTGACTCTCCAAGTGAGCAGTTCTTC. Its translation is CASSSDSPSEQFF.

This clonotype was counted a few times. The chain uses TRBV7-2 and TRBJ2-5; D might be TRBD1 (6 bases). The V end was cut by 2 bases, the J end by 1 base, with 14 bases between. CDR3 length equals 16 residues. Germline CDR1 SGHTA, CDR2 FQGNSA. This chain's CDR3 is CASSLSQDRIQETQYF. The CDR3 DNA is TGTGCCAGCAGCTTATCCCAGGACAGAATCCAAGAGACCCAGTACTTC.

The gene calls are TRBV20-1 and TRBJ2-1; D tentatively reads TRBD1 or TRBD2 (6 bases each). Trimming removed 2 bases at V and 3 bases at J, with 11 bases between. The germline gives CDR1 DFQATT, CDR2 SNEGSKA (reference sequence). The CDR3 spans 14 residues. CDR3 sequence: CSARRGVNYNEQFF. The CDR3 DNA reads TGCAGTGCTAGAAGGGGGGTTAACTACAATGAGCAGTTCTTC.

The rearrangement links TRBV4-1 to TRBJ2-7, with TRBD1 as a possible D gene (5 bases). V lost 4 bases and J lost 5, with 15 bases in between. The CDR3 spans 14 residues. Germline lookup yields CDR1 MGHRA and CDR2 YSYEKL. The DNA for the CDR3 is TGCGCCAGCAGCCCCGAGCAGGGTAACAACGAGCAGTACTTC. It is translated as CASSPEQGNNEQYF.

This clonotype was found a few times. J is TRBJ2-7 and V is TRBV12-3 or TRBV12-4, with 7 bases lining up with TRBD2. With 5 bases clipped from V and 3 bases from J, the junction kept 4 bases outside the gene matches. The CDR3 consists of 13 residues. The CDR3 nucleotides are TGTGCCAGCAGTGGGGACTACATCTACGAGCAGTACTTC. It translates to CASSGDYIYEQYF.

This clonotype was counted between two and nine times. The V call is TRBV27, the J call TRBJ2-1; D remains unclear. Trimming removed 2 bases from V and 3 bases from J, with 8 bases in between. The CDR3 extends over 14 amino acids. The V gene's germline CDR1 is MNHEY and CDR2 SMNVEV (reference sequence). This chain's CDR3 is CASSLQPVYNEQFF. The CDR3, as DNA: TGTGCCAGCAGTTTACAGCCCGTCTACAATGAGCAGTTCTTC.

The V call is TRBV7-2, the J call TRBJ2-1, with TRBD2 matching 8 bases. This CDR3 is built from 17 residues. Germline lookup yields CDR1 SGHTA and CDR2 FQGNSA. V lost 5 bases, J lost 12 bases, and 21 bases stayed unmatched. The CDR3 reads CASSPTSRTSPGVGQFF. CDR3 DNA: TGTGCCAGCAGCCCCACCTCCAGGACTAGCCCTGGAGTCGGGCAGTTCTTC.

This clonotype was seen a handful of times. The CDR3 region is CASSVGRGEKLFF. The CDR3 bases are TGTGCCAGCAGCGTAGGTCGTGGTGAAAAACTGTTTTTT. The chain couples TRBV9 to TRBJ1-4; D is undetermined. This CDR3 contains 13 residues. The germline V and J ends were trimmed by 0 bases and 7 bases, with 7 bases remaining between them. Germline V CDR1 and CDR2: SGDLS, YYNGEE. The complete variable domain, with remaining parts taken from reference TRBV9 and TRBJ1-4, reads DSGVTQTPKHLITATGQRVTLRCSPRSGDLSVYWYQQSLDQGLQFLIQYYNGEERAKGNILERFSAQQFPDLHSELNLSSLELGDSALYFCASSVGRGEKLFFGSGTQLSVL.

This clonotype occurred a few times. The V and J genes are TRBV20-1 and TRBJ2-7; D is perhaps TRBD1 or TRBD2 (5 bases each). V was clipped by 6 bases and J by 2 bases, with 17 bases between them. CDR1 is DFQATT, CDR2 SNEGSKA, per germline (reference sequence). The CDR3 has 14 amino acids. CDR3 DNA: TGCAGTGCCTGGTCCCGGGACGGGACCTACGAGCAGTACTTC. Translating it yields CSAWSRDGTYEQYF.

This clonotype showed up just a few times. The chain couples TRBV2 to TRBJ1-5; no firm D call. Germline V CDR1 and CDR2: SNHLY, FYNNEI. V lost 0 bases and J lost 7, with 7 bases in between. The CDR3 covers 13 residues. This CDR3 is CASSEATRQPQHF. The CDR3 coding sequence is TGTGCCAGCAGTGAAGCGACGCGGCAGCCCCAGCATTTT.

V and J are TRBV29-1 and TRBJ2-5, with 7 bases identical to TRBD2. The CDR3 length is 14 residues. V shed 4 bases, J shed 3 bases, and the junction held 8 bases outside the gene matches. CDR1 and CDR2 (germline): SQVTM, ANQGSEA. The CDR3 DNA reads TGCAGCGTTGGGGAGATTGGACTAGAAGAGACCCAGTACTTC. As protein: CSVGEIGLEETQYF.

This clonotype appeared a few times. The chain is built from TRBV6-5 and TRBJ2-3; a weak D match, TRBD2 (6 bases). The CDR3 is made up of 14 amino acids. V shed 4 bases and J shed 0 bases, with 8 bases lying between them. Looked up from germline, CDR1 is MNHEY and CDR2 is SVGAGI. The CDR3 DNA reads TGTGCCAGCAGTTGGGGGGAAAGCACAGATACGCAGTATTTT. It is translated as CASSWGESTDTQYF.

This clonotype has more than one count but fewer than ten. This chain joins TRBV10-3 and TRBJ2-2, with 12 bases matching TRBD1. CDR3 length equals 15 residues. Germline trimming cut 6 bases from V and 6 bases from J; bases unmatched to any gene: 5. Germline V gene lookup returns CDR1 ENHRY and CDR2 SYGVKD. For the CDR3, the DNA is TGTGCCATCAGCGGGGGACAGGGGGCCGCCGGGGAGCTGTTTTTT. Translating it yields CAISGGQGAAGELFF.

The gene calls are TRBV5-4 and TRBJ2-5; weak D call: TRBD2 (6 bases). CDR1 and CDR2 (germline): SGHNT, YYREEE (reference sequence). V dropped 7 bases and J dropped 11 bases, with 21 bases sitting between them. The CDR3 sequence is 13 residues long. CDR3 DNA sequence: TGTGCCAGCCGGGCCGGGGGTGGGGCCGGGCAGTACTTC. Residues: CASRAGGGAGQYF.

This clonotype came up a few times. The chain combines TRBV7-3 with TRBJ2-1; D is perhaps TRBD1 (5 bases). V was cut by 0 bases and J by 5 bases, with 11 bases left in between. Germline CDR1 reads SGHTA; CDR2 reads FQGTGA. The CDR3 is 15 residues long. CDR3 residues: CASSLTALGDNEQFF. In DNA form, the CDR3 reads TGTGCCAGCAGCTTAACGGCGCTAGGGGACAATGAGCAGTTCTTC.

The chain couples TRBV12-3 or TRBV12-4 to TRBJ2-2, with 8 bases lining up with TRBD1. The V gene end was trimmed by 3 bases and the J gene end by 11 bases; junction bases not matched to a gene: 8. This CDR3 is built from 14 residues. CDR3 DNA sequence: TGTGCCAGCAGTTTCCGACAGGGGCGGGCCGAGCTGTTTTTT. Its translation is CASSFRQGRAELFF.

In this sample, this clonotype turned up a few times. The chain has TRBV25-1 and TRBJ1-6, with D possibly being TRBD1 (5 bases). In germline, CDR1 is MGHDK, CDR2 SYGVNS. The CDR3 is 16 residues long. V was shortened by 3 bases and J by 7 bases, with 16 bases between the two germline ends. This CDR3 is CASSDGLRGLNSPLHF. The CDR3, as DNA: TGTGCCAGCAGTGACGGCCTTCGGGGCTTGAATTCACCCCTCCACTTT.

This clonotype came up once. CDR3 nucleotides: TGTGCCAGCCGACCCTCGGTGGGGGGTGAAGCTTTCTTT. It translates to CASRPSVGGEAFF. The V call is TRBV6-4, the J call TRBJ1-1; D might be TRBD1 (5 bases). The V end lost 8 bases, the J end lost 7 bases, and 17 bases lay between the germline ends. CDR3 length: 13 residues. Germline lookup yields CDR1 MRHNA and CDR2 SNTAGT.

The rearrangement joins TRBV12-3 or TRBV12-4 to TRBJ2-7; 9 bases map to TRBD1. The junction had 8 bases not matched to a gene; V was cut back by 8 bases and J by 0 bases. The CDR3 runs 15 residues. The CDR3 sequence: CASLMAGQGSYEQYF. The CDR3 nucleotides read TGTGCCAGCTTAATGGCGGGACAGGGCTCCTACGAGCAGTACTTC.

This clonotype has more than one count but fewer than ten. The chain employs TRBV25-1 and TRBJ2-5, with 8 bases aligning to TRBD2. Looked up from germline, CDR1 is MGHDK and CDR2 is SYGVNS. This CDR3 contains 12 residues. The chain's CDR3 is CCGGRGQETQYF. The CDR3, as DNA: TGTTGCGGGGGGCGCGGGCAAGAGACCCAGTACTTC.

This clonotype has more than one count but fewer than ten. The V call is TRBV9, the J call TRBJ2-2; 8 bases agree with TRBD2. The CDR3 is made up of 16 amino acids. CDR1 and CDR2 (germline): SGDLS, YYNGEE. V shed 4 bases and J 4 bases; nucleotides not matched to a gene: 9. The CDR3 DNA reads TGTGCCAGCAGCCCAACCGGGACTAGTGGCACCGGGGAGCTGTTTTTT. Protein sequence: CASSPTGTSGTGELFF. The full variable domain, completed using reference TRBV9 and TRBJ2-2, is DSGVTQTPKHLITATGQRVTLRCSPRSGDLSVYWYQQSLDQGLQFLIQYYNGEERAKGNILERFSAQQFPDLHSELNLSSLELGDSALYFCASSPTGTSGTGELFFGEGSRLTVL.

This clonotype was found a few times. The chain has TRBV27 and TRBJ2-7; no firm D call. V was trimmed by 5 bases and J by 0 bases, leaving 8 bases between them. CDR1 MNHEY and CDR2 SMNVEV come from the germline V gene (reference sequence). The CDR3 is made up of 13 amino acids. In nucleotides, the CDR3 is TGTGCCAGCAGTCCCCGTGCCTCCTACGAGCAGTACTTC. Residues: CASSPRASYEQYF.

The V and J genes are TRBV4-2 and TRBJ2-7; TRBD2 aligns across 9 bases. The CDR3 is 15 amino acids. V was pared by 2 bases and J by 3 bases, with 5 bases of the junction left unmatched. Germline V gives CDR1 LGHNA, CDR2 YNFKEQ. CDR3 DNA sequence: TGTGCCAGCAGCCAACAAGCGGGGGGCGACTACGAGCAGTACTTC. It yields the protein CASSQQAGGDYEQYF.

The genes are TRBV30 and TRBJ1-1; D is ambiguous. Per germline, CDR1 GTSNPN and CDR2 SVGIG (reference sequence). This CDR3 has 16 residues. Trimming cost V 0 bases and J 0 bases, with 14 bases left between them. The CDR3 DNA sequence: TGTGCCTGGAGTGTTTTGGAGGTGACGGTGAACACTGAAGCTTTCTTT. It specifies CAWSVLEVTVNTEAFF.

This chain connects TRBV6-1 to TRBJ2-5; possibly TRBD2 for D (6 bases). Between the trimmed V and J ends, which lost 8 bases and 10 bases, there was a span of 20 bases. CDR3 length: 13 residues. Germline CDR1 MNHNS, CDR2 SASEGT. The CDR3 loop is CASWGDASLGQYF. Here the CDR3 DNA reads TGTGCCAGCTGGGGGGACGCATCGTTGGGCCAGTACTTC.

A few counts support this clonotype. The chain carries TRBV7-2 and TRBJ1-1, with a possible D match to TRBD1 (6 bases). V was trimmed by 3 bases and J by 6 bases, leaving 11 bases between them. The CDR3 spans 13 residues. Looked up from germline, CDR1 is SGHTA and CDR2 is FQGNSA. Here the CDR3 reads CASSFRGQPEAFF. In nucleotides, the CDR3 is TGTGCCAGCAGCTTCAGGGGACAACCTGAAGCTTTCTTT.

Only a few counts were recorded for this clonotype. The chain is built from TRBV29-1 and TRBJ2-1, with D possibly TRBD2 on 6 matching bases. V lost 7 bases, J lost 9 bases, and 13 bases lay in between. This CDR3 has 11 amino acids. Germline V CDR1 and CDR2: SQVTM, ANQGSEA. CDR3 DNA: TGCAGCGCCCTCGCGGGACCTGAGCAGTTCTTC. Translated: CSALAGPEQFF.

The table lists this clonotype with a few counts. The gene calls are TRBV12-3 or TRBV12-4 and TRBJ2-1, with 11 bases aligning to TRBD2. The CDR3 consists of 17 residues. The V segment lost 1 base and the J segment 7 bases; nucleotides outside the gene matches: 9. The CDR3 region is CASSLGSLAGGPNEQFF. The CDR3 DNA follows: TGTGCCAGCAGTTTAGGGTCGTTAGCGGGGGGGCCGAATGAGCAGTTCTTC.

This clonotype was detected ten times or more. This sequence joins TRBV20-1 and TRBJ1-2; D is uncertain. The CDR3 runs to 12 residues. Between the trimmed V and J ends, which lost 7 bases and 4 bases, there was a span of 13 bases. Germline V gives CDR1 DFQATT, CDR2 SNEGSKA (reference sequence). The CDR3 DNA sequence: TGCAGTGACGACCCGGGATCCTATGGCTACACCTTC. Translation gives CSDDPGSYGYTF.

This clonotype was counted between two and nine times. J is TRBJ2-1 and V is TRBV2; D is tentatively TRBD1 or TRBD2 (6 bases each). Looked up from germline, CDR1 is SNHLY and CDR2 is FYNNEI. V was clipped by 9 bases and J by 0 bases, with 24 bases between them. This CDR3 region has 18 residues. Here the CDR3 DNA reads TGTGCCAGGAGGGGTCGGGGTGGGGGGCCAAGCTCCTACAATGAGCAGTTCTTC. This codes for CARRGRGGGPSSYNEQFF.

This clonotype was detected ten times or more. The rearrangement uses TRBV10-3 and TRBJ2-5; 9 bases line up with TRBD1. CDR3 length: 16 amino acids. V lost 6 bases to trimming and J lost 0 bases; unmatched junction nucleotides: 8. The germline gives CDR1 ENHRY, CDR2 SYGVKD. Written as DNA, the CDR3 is TGTGCCATCAGCAACCGACAGGGGGTTTACCAAGAGACCCAGTACTTC. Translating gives CAISNRQGVYQETQYF.

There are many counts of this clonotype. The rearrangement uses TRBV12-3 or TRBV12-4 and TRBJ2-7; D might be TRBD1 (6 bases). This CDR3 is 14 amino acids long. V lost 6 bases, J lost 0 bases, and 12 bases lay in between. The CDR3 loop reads CASRITGLSYEQYF. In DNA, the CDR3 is TGTGCCAGCAGGATTACAGGGCTCTCCTACGAGCAGTACTTC.